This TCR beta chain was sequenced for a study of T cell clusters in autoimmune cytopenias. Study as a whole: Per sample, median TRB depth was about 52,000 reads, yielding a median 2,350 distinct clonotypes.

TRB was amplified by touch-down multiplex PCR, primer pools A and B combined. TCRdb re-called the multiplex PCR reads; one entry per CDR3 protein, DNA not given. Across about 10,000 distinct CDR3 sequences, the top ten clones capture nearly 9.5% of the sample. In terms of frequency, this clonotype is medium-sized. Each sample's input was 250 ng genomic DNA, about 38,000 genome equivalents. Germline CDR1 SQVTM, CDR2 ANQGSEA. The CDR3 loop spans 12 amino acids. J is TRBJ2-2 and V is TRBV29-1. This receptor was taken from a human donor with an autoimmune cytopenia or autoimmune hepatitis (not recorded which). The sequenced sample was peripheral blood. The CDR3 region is CSFLANAGELFF.